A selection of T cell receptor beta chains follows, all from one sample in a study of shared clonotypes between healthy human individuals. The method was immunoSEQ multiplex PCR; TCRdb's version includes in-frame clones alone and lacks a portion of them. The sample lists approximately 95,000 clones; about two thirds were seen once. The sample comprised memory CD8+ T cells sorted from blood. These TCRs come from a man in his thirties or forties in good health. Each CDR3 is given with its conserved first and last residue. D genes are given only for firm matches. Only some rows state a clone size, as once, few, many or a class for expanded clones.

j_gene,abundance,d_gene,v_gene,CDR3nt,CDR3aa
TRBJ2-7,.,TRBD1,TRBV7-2,TGTGCCAGCAGCTCAGGGACAGGGTACTACGAGCAGTACTTC,CASSSGTGYYEQYF
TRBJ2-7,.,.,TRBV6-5,TGTGCCAGCAGTTACCAGGAGGGCCTAAGCCGCTACGAGCAGTACTTC,CASSYQEGLSRYEQYF
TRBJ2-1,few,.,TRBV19,TGTGCCAGTAGTCCCATAAACCATGAGCAGTTCTTC,CASSPINHEQFF
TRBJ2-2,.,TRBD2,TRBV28,TGTGCCAGCAGTCTCTACACCGGACGGGGGGTCACCGGGGAGCTGTTTTTT,CASSLYTGRGVTGELFF
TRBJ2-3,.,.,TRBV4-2,TGTGCCAGCAGCCAAGACCCCGGGGCGAAGCCAGATACGCAGTATTTT,CASSQDPGAKPDTQYF
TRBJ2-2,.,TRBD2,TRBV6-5,TGTGCCAGCAGTTTTGACGGACTAGCCGGGGAGCTGTTTTTT,CASSFDGLAGELFF
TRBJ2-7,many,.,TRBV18,TGTGCCAGCTCACCACCCCATACTAGCACCTACGAGCAGTACTTC,CASSPPHTSTYEQYF
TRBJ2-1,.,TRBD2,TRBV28,TGTGCCAGCTTCACTAGCGGGAGTTACAATGAGCAGTTCTTC,CASFTSGSYNEQFF
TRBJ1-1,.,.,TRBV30,TGTGCCTGGAGCGAATTGGGGGAATGCTACTTT,CAWSELGECYF
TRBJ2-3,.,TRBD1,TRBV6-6,TGTGCCAGTCTAGAGGGGGCGTCCACAGATACGCAGTATTTT,CASLEGASTDTQYF
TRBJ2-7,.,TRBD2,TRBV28,TGTGCCAGCAGCCCGGACCTTGGACTAGCGGGAGGCAACTACGAGCAGTACTTC,CASSPDLGLAGGNYEQYF
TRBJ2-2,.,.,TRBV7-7,TGTGCTAGCAGCTCGGACATTTATGCGTCGAACACCGGGGAGCTGTTTTTT,CASSSDIYASNTGELFF